The present TCR beta chain was sequenced within a study of blood T cell repertoires in COVID-19. Whole-study context: The United States, Italy and Spain provided the acute and convalescent COVID-19 samples. T cells, B-cell-depleted T cells, or PBMCs supplied cDNA or gDNA.

Trimming removed 1 base from V and 2 bases from J, with 5 bases in between. CDR1 SEHNR and CDR2 FQNEAQ come from the germline V gene (reference sequence). The CDR3 extends over 14 amino acids. Original handling: How many nucleated cells were present was estimated from reference gene primer amplification. Method: immunoSEQ multiplex PCR; TCRdb's copy keeps in-frame clones and lacks some. V and J calls and clone size follow that table, whereas D and trimming were derived from the DNA. This sample has 180,000 or so clones, with approximately 88% found just once. The sequencing sample was made of peripheral blood. The V call is TRBV7-9, the J call TRBJ2-2; D gene uncertain. The sequence came from a woman between 45 and 60 years old with acute or convalescent COVID-19. CDR3 DNA sequence: TGTGCCAGCAGCTTAGTAATTAACACCGGGGAGCTGTTTTTT. Translated: CASSLVINTGELFF.